A selection of T cell receptor beta chains follows, all from one sample in a study of cytomegalovirus exposure and HLA in healthy donors. Measured with immunoSEQ multiplex PCR; TCRdb has only the in-frame clones, and not every one. The sample lists some 130,000 clones, roughly 85% occurring once. Sequenced sample: PBMCs. Receptors were obtained from a man between 35 and 55 years old in good health and CMV-seropositive. The CDR3 runs from the conserved cysteine through the conserved F or W. A D gene is named only where the DNA matches it firmly. Size is stated for part of the rows, as once, few or many counts, or as a class when the clone is expanded.

D	V	J	size	DNA	CDR3
TRBD2	TRBV9	TRBJ2-1	.	TGTGCCAGCAGCGTAACTAGCGGACACAATGAGCAGTTCTTC	CASSVTSGHNEQFF
.	TRBV9	TRBJ2-7	once	TGTGCCAGCAGTCCTACCCCAGGGGATTCCTACGAGCAGTACTTC	CASSPTPGDSYEQYF
.	TRBV29-1	TRBJ2-2	.	TGCAGCGTTGGGCAGGGGCTTCACACCGGGGAGCTGTTTTTT	CSVGQGLHTGELFF
.	TRBV30	TRBJ2-3	.	TGTGCCTGGAGGCGTAAGCGTCGGGGCACAGATACGCAGTATTTT	CAWRRKRRGTDTQYF
.	TRBV9	TRBJ1-3	few	TGTGCCAGCAGCGTAGGGGAGGGTACCTCTGGAAACACCATATATTTT	CASSVGEGTSGNTIYF
.	TRBV11-2	TRBJ2-7	.	TGTGCCAGCAGCTGGTGGAGTGGGCAGTACTTC	CASSWWSGQYF
.	TRBV9	TRBJ2-2	.	TGTGCCAGCAGCGAGGGGCGCTGGGGCGGGGAGCTGTTTTTT	CASSEGRWGGELFF
.	TRBV6-1	TRBJ1-3	.	TGTGCCAGCAGTGAGACAGTTACTCTGGCTGGAAACACCATATATTTT	CASSETVTLAGNTIYF
.	TRBV4-1	TRBJ2-7	.	TGCGCCAGCAGCCAGATCCCCGGTCCTTCCTACGAGCAGTACTTC	CASSQIPGPSYEQYF
.	TRBV2	TRBJ2-2	once	TGTGCCAGCACTCTGAGACAGGCGGGCACCGGGGAGCTGTTTTTT	CASTLRQAGTGELFF
TRBD1	TRBV10-3	TRBJ2-7	few	TGTGCCATCAGTGAGTATTGGACAGGGTCCGACGAGCAGTACTTC	CAISEYWTGSDEQYF
TRBD1	TRBV28	TRBJ2-1	.	TGTGCCAGCAGTCCGGGACAGGCCTACAATGAGCAGTTCTTC	CASSPGQAYNEQFF
.	TRBV9	TRBJ2-5	.	TGTGCCAGCAGCTCACGTCGGCAAGAGACCCAGTACTTC	CASSSRRQETQYF
TRBD1	TRBV6-1	TRBJ1-2	.	TGTGCCAGCAGAAGTTCAGGGGGCGCCTATGGCTACACCTTC	CASRSSGGAYGYTF
.	TRBV27	TRBJ2-5	.	TGTGCCAGCAGGGGTTTCCCGGGGGAGACCCAGTACTTC	CASRGFPGETQYF
TRBD2	TRBV19	TRBJ2-3	few	TGTGCCAGTAGGCCCGGGACTAGCGCCAGATACACAGATACGCAGTATTTT	CASRPGTSARYTDTQYF
.	TRBV6-1	TRBJ2-7	.	TGTGCCAGCAGTGAAAGGAGCCTCTACGAGCAGTACTTC	CASSERSLYEQYF
.	TRBV18	TRBJ1-1	.	TGTGCCAGCTCACCACAGAGGGCTTCGAACACTGAAGCTTTCTTT	CASSPQRASNTEAFF
.	TRBV29-1	TRBJ1-1	.	TGCAGCGGAGCTCAGGACTCCAACACTGAAGCTTTCTTT	CSGAQDSNTEAFF
TRBD1	TRBV29-1	TRBJ2-7	.	TGCAGCGTTGTGGGACAGGGGCGTTACGAGCAGTACTTC	CSVVGQGRYEQYF
TRBD2	TRBV5-1	TRBJ2-7	.	TGCGCCAGCAGCTCTCTAGCGGGAGGCGAAAGGGGAGAGCAGTACTTC	CASSSLAGGERGEQYF
.	TRBV9	TRBJ1-6	.	TGTGCCAGCAGCGTAGAAGATTGGCGGAATAATTCACCCCTCCACTTT	CASSVEDWRNNSPLHF
.	TRBV5-1	TRBJ2-5	.	TGCGCCAGCAGCGTCCACGACAAGTACCAAGAGACCCAGTACTTC	CASSVHDKYQETQYF
.	TRBV7-8	TRBJ1-5	.	TGTGCCAGCAGCTTTCGGACAGGCAATCAGCCCCAGCATTTT	CASSFRTGNQPQHF
TRBD2	TRBV15	TRBJ2-3	few	TGTGCCACCAGCAGACCGACTAGCGGGAGTGGGGATACGCAGTATTTT	CATSRPTSGSGDTQYF
TRBD1	TRBV28	TRBJ2-3	.	TGTGCCAGCAAGACCGGGACAGCTAGCACAGATACGCAGTATTTT	CASKTGTASTDTQYF
TRBD1	TRBV6-5	TRBJ2-7	once	TGTGCCAGCAGTCGGACAGGGGTCGAGCAGTACTTC	CASSRTGVEQYF
.	TRBV5-1	TRBJ1-1	.	TGCGCCAGCAGCCCAGGGTACACTGAAGCTTTCTTT	CASSPGYTEAFF
TRBD2	TRBV5-1	TRBJ2-5	.	TGCGCCAGCAGCTTGGAATCTACGGGACTAGCGGACCAAGAGACCCAGTACTTC	CASSLESTGLADQETQYF
TRBD1	TRBV2	TRBJ1-3	few	TGTGCCAGCACCCGGGACAGCTCGACCTCTGGAAACACCATATATTTT	CASTRDSSTSGNTIYF
TRBD1	TRBV7-9	TRBJ1-1	.	TGTGCCAGCAGCTGGGACAGGCTGGCCACTGAAGCTTTCTTT	CASSWDRLATEAFF
TRBD2	TRBV30	TRBJ2-7	.	TGTGCCTGGAGTGTACGGCTAGCGGGAGATCTTTCCTACGAGCAGTACTTC	CAWSVRLAGDLSYEQYF
TRBD1	TRBV19	TRBJ1-2	.	TGTGCCAGTAGTACCTACGCCGGGACAGGGTCCCCCCTTAACTATGGCTACACCTTC	CASSTYAGTGSPLNYGYTF
.	TRBV5-6	TRBJ2-3	few	TGTGCCAGCAGCTTTGTAGCGGCAGGCACAGATACGCAGTATTTT	CASSFVAAGTDTQYF
TRBD1	TRBV29-1	TRBJ2-7	.	TGCAGCGTTGATGGACAGGGGGCTTACGAGCAGTACTTC	CSVDGQGAYEQYF
TRBD1	TRBV2	TRBJ2-7	many	TGTGCCAGCAGTGAATGGGGGACAGGGTCCTACGAGCAGTACTTC	CASSEWGTGSYEQYF
.	TRBV29-1	TRBJ2-5	few	TGCAGCGTTGAGGCAACCCAAGAGACCCAGTACTTC	CSVEATQETQYF
TRBD1	TRBV6-1	TRBJ1-4	.	TGTGCCACTCAGGGGGGATGGGGTGATGAAAAACTGTTTTTT	CATQGGWGDEKLFF
TRBD2	TRBV28	TRBJ2-2	.	TGTGCCAGCCTGACCGGACTAGCGGGAGTCGGGGAGCTGTTTTTT	CASLTGLAGVGELFF
TRBD1	TRBV5-1	TRBJ2-7	.	TGCGCCAGCAGACAAGGGACAGGGGGGTTCTACGAGCAGTACTTC	CASRQGTGGFYEQYF
TRBD1	TRBV5-1	TRBJ2-1	.	TGCGCCAGCAGCTCCAGACAGGGGGACCTGCTGGGTGAGCAGTTCTTC	CASSSRQGDLLGEQFF
TRBD1	TRBV11-1	TRBJ2-1	.	TGTGCCAGCAGCGTCTGGCAGGGGGTGAATTCGGATGAGCAGTTCTTC	CASSVWQGVNSDEQFF
.	TRBV9	TRBJ2-7	.	TGTGCCAGCAGCGTAGGGGCGACACCCCTCTCGTATGAGCAGTACTTC	CASSVGATPLSYEQYF
TRBD1	TRBV7-9	TRBJ2-7	few	TGTGCCAGCAGCTTAGGGGGGACAGCCTACGAGCAGTACTTC	CASSLGGTAYEQYF
.	TRBV5-1	TRBJ2-1	few	TGCGCCAGCAGCTTGGGGTTAGCGGAAAACAAGGGGTTCTTC	CASSLGLAENKGFF
.	TRBV28	TRBJ2-5	.	TGTGCCAGCAGTCCCCTAGGAGAGCAGTACTTC	CASSPLGEQYF
.	TRBV10-3	TRBJ2-3	.	TGTGCCATCAGCCAGGCTACAGATACGCAGTATTTT	CAISQATDTQYF
.	TRBV11-2	TRBJ2-7	.	TGTGCCAGCAGCGGAACACAGAACTACGAGCAGTACTTC	CASSGTQNYEQYF
.	TRBV19	TRBJ1-5	.	TGTGCCAGTAGTATGGGTACGCCGGGACCCCAGCATTTT	CASSMGTPGPQHF
.	TRBV6-1	TRBJ1-5	.	TGTGCCAGCAGTGAGGACTCAACAAGGCATTTT	CASSEDSTRHF
.	TRBV19	TRBJ2-1	.	TGTGCCAGTAGTATAGACAGTAGCTATGAGCAGTTCTTC	CASSIDSSYEQFF
.	TRBV7-9	TRBJ1-1	.	TGTGCCAGCAGGAAAACCCTACAGGGCGAGGGTTGGGACCCTGAAGCCTTCTTT	CASRKTLQGEGWDPEAFF
.	TRBV5-4	TRBJ2-7	.	TGTGCCAGCAGCAGACTCATGGATAGCTCCTACGAGCAGTACTTC	CASSRLMDSSYEQYF
TRBD1	TRBV7-9	TRBJ2-3	few	TGTGCCAGCAGTCGCCGGGACAGGGGGCAACCAGATACGCAGTATTTT	CASSRRDRGQPDTQYF
TRBD1	TRBV9	TRBJ1-4	.	TGTGCCAGCAGCGGCCGGGACAGGGTTCGTACTAATGAAAAACTGTTTTTT	CASSGRDRVRTNEKLFF
.	TRBV9	TRBJ2-1	.	TGTGCCAGCAGCCCGGGGATCCATGAGCAGTTCTTC	CASSPGIHEQFF
.	TRBV5-6	TRBJ2-4	.	TGTGCCAGCAGCTTGGGGCCGAAAAACATTCAGTACTTC	CASSLGPKNIQYF
.	TRBV25-1	TRBJ1-6	few	TGTGCCAGCACTCAAGAGGGCAATTCACCCCTCCACTTT	CASTQEGNSPLHF
TRBD2	TRBV7-9	TRBJ2-7	.	TGTGCCAGCAGCTTAGGGGGGACTAGCGGGAACCTAAGAACGGAAGAGCAGTACTTC	CASSLGGTSGNLRTEEQYF